This T cell receptor (beta chain) was recorded in a study of blood T cell repertoires in COVID-19. Repertoires were generated with immunoSEQ multiplex PCR, while TCRdb's copy carries only in-frame clones and drops some. The table records about 210,000 clones, 83% of them present only once. The junction had 11 bases not matched to a gene; V was cut back by 6 bases and J by 7 bases. The CDR3 is made up of 14 amino acids. CDR1 and CDR2 (germline): LGHDT, YNNKEL (reference sequence). This chain joins TRBV3-1 (or the pseudogene TRBV3-2) and TRBJ1-1; 7 bases are a match to TRBD1. Material: peripheral blood. This TCR was recovered from a man aged 45-60 years with active or convalescent COVID-19. The CDR3 spells CASSPSDRFIEAFF. CDR3 bases: TGTGCCAGCAGTCCTTCGGACAGGTTCATTGAAGCTTTCTTT.